The clone carrying this T cell receptor beta chain was seen a single time. Antigen: not known. This entry is derived from a study of cytomegalovirus exposure and HLA in healthy donors. In the study overall: An analysis done earlier identified more than 90 million unique TCR beta sequences from about 179 million T cells. Whole-study findings and limits: Analysis was carried out at a later point, and it linked a missense DCLRE1C variant to TCR beta V- and J-gene trimming. Productive rates of about 90% or about 30% were seen for most TCR beta V segments in an earlier analysis. Further analysis, carried out later, found HLA-associated TCR beta chains more clonally expanded than equally common other chains.

The length of the CDR3 is 15 residues. The V end lost 4 bases, the J end lost 0 bases, and 12 bases lay between the germline ends. Germline values: CDR1 LNHDA, CDR2 SQIVND (reference sequence). This PCR relied on a set of 60 Vbeta primers and 13 Jbeta primers. The protocol was immunoSEQ multiplex PCR, while the TCRdb copy is restricted to in-frame clones and leaves out a portion. The table lists approximately 270,000 clones, 75% to 90% of them singletons, with about 0.3% in the top ten. The receptor was isolated from a girl aged 2 to 10 in good health and CMV-seronegative. The chain couples TRBV19 to TRBJ1-1, with D tentatively TRBD1 (5 bases). Sequenced: PBMCs. CDR3 amino acids: CASSRGLRVNTEAFF. The DNA for the CDR3 is TGTGCCAGTAGTAGGGGACTCAGGGTGAACACTGAAGCTTTCTTT.